A single sample gave rise to the 27 T cell receptor beta chains below, sequenced in a study of Ad26.COV2.S vaccination and SARS-CoV-2 variants. Some clones are missing from TCRdb's copy, which holds only in-frame ones; the method was immunoSEQ multiplex PCR. The sample holds roughly 380,000 clones, more than 75% seen once. Treatment denoted: roughly 18 received Ad26.COV2.S at low or high dose, single or two shots; roughly 5 received placebo; per-sample allocation not given. Sample collection was performed on day 63 after the first vaccine or placebo injection. The source was peripheral blood, collected in a trial of Ad26.COV2.S vaccine versus placebo. These receptor sequences come from a person between 18 and 65 years old who received the Ad26.COV2.S COVID-19 vaccine or a placebo.

The genes are TRBV5-4 and TRBJ1-4; 10 nucleotides line up with TRBD1. Losses at the gene ends were 4 bases for V and 5 bases for J; bases not matched to a gene: 2. In germline, CDR1 is SGHNT, CDR2 YYREEE (reference sequence). The CDR3 contains 14 residues. CDR3 region: CASSVGQGNEKLFF. In DNA, the CDR3 is TGTGCCAGCAGCGTGGGACAGGGGAATGAAAAACTGTTTTTT.

This chain uses TRBV3-1 (or the pseudogene TRBV3-2) with TRBJ2-7, with D hard to call. The CDR3 runs to 14 residues. Trimming stripped 4 bases from V and 1 base from J, with 11 bases between. Per germline, CDR1 LGHDT and CDR2 YNNKEL (reference sequence). The CDR3: CASSPTELSYEQYF. The CDR3 nucleotides read TGTGCCAGCAGCCCTACAGAGTTATCCTACGAGCAGTACTTC.

The chain has TRBV7-2 and TRBJ1-1; no reliable D call. This CDR3 has 13 amino acids. CDR1 is SGHTA, CDR2 FQGNSA, per germline. The V gene lost 3 bases and the J gene lost 5 bases, with 10 bases spanning the gap. The CDR3: CASSFGGVTEAFF. The DNA for the CDR3 is TGTGCCAGCAGCTTCGGCGGGGTTACTGAAGCTTTCTTT.

This clone has a handful of counts. This sequence joins TRBV5-1 and TRBJ2-7; the match to TRBD1 covers 7 bases. The CDR3 totals 15 residues. Trimming cost V 0 bases and J 1 base; bases outside gene matches: 4. The germline V gene encodes CDR1 SGHRS and CDR2 YFSETQ. The CDR3 DNA is TGCGCCAGCAGCTTGGACCCGACAGGGTCCTACGAGCAGTACTTC. Protein sequence: CASSLDPTGSYEQYF.

The sample holds a few counts of this clone. V is TRBV6-5 and J is TRBJ1-2; D ambiguous. V dropped 6 bases and J dropped 6 bases, with 14 bases sitting between them. Germline CDR1 reads MNHEY; CDR2 reads SVGAGI. The CDR3 has 13 amino acids. This CDR3 reads CASRAQRRDGYTF. CDR3 nucleotides: TGTGCCAGCAGGGCCCAGCGAAGGGATGGCTACACCTTC.

The chain recombines TRBV12-3 or TRBV12-4 with TRBJ1-1; a possible D gene is TRBD1 (6 bases). V gave up 7 bases and J gave up 8 bases, with 14 bases separating them. This CDR3 region has 12 residues. The CDR3 sequence is CASTQGNTEAFF. The CDR3 DNA reads TGTGCCAGCACGCAGGGGAATACGGAAGCTTTCTTT.

The V and J genes are TRBV6-1 and TRBJ2-5, with unresolved D. This CDR3 spans 12 amino acids. Germline V gives CDR1 MNHNS, CDR2 SASEGT. V was pared by 2 bases and J by 4 bases, with 5 bases between. The CDR3 reads CASSEIGETQYF. The DNA for the CDR3 is TGTGCCAGCAGTGAAATCGGAGAGACCCAGTACTTC.

J is TRBJ2-1 and V is TRBV3-1 (or the pseudogene TRBV3-2); TRBD1 is a possible D gene (6 bases). The length of the CDR3 is 16 residues. CDR1 is LGHDT, CDR2 YNNKEL, per germline (reference sequence). The ends were cut back, 1 base at V and 9 bases at J, with 19 bases in the middle. The CDR3 nucleotides read TGTGCCAGCAGCCAAGTGGAGACAGGACGTAATGGTGAGCAGTTCTTC. Translation gives CASSQVETGRNGEQFF.

This clone was found a few times. J is TRBJ1-6 and V is TRBV19; D is perhaps TRBD1 (6 bases). The CDR3 consists of 16 residues. The V and J ends lost 1 base and 7 bases respectively, with 14 bases between them. Germline V gives CDR1 LNHDA, CDR2 SQIVND (reference sequence). The CDR3 DNA is TGTGCCAGTAGTATAGTCGCGAACAGGGCGAATTCACCCCTCCACTTT. As protein: CASSIVANRANSPLHF.

The chain recombines TRBV18 with TRBJ2-1; 13 positions match TRBD2. The CDR3 length is 18 residues. Germline loops: CDR1 KGHSH, CDR2 LQKENI. V was pared by 5 bases and J by 3 bases, with 10 bases of the junction left unmatched. CDR3 DNA: TGTGCCAGCTCAATTGCATCCGGACTAGCGGGGGTCTACAATGAGCAGTTCTTC. It encodes CASSIASGLAGVYNEQFF.

The V call is TRBV5-1, the J call TRBJ2-4, with 7 nucleotides matching TRBD1. Losses at the gene ends were 5 bases for V and 8 bases for J; bases not matched to a gene: 10. The CDR3 has 14 amino acids. CDR1 SGHRS and CDR2 YFSETQ come from the germline V gene. The DNA of the CDR3 is TGCGCCAGCAGGAGGGACAGCTCCAAGGACATTCAGTACTTC. It encodes CASRRDSSKDIQYF.

About this clone: One end of the junction is discordant with germline, which a read error may explain. The V call is TRBV7-7, the J call TRBJ2-1; 13 nucleotides align to TRBD2. Germline-derived CDR1 and CDR2 are SSHAT and FNYEAQ (reference sequence). The CDR3 has 15 amino acids. CDR3 region: CASSRGLAGDNEQFF. CDR3 nucleotides: TGTGCTAGCAGCCGCGGACTAGCGGGGGACAATGAGCAGTTCTTC.

J is TRBJ1-3 and V is TRBV6-5, with D possibly being TRBD1 (6 bases). The CDR3 runs to 15 residues. Germline CDR1 and CDR2: MNHEY and SVGAGI. Deletions cut 6 bases from V and 0 bases from J, with 12 bases between. This chain's CDR3 is CASSRTASSGNTIYF. The DNA of the CDR3 is TGTGCCAGCAGCAGGACAGCCAGCTCTGGAAACACCATATATTTT.

The CDR3 sequence: CASTLRAGSGAETQYF. CDR3 sequence (DNA): TGTGCCAGCACCCTTCGCGCAGGGTCAGGCGCAGAGACCCAGTACTTC. V and J are TRBV6-6 and TRBJ2-5, with TRBD1 as a possible D gene (5 bases). V was clipped by 7 bases and J by 4 bases, with 22 bases between them. The CDR3 consists of 16 residues. CDR1 is MNHNY and CDR2 is SVGAGI in the germline V gene (reference sequence).

The CDR3 DNA reads TGTGCCAGTAGTCCCGATACCAGGGGGGCGGGCTACACCTTC. Protein product: CASSPDTRGAGYTF. The chain uses TRBV19 and TRBJ1-2, with 7 bases identical to TRBD1. The ends lost 5 bases at V and 8 bases at J; junction bases unmatched: 11. The CDR3 is 14 residues long. Germline V gene sequence: CDR1 LNHDA, CDR2 SQIVND (reference sequence).

The genes are TRBV5-4 and TRBJ2-7, with D possibly called TRBD1 or TRBD2 (7 bases each). Trimming shortened V by 0 bases and J by 1 base, and 11 bases separated the two germline ends. This CDR3 is built from 15 residues. The V gene's germline CDR1 is SGHNT and CDR2 YYREEE (reference sequence). The DNA for the CDR3 is TGTGCCAGCAGCTTGGGCGGGGGACAGTCCTACGAGCAGTACTTC. It translates to CASSLGGGQSYEQYF.

This clone was picked up one time. The chain recombines TRBV9 with TRBJ2-2; maybe TRBD1 (5 bases). Trimming stripped 1 base from V and 1 base from J, with 11 bases between. This CDR3 is built from 16 residues. Germline CDR1 reads SGDLS; CDR2 reads YYNGEE. CDR3 nucleotide sequence: TGTGCCAGCAGCGTACGTGGGGCTATGAACACCGGGGAGCTGTTTTTT. Translation gives CASSVRGAMNTGELFF.

V gene TRBV4-2 combines with J gene TRBJ2-3, with 12 positions matching TRBD2. V lost 4 bases to trimming and J lost 8 bases; unmatched junction nucleotides: 7. There are 15 residues in the CDR3. Germline CDR1 is LGHNA and CDR2 is YNFKEQ. This CDR3 reads CASSPGLAGGPTQYF. The CDR3 coding sequence is TGTGCCAGCAGCCCCGGGCTAGCGGGGGGGCCTACGCAGTATTTT.

The gene calls are TRBV19 and TRBJ1-2, with a tentative D call TRBD1 (5 bases). The CDR3 runs to 15 residues. The germline V and J ends were trimmed by 7 bases and 2 bases, with 17 bases remaining between them. Germline V lookup: CDR1 LNHDA, CDR2 SQIVND (reference sequence). CDR3 sequence (DNA): TGTGCCAGTACGGGAAGACAGAGACCGAACTATGGCTACACCTTC. Translated: CASTGRQRPNYGYTF. Based on the CDR3 plus reference TRBV19 and TRBJ1-2, the full variable domain is DGGITQSPKYLFRKEGQNVTLSCEQNLNHDAMYWYRQDPGQGLRLIYYSQIVNDFQKGDIAEGYSVSREKKESFPLTVTSAQKNPTAFYLCASTGRQRPNYGYTFGSGTRLTVV.

The J gene is TRBJ2-5, the V gene TRBV19; no firm D call. V dropped 7 bases and J dropped 0 bases, with 6 bases sitting between them. The CDR3 has 12 residues. Germline CDR1 reads LNHDA; CDR2 reads SQIVND (reference sequence). The DNA of the CDR3 is TGTGCCAGTAATGGAAACCAAGAGACCCAGTACTTC. Protein sequence: CASNGNQETQYF.

V usage is TRBV28 and J usage is TRBJ1-5; no firm D call. In germline, CDR1 is MDHEN, CDR2 SYDVKM. The V gene lost 10 bases and the J gene lost 2 bases, with 15 bases spanning the gap. This CDR3 region has 14 residues. Here the CDR3 reads CAITGPQGNQPQHF. CDR3 coding DNA: TGTGCCATTACCGGGCCCCAAGGCAATCAGCCCCAGCATTTT.

This clone was counted a single time. The CDR3 loop is CASSTQGDGYEQYF. The CDR3 region has the DNA TGTGCCAGTAGTACCCAAGGGGATGGGTACGAGCAGTACTTC. The chain couples TRBV19 to TRBJ2-7; weak D call: TRBD1 (5 bases). The CDR3 extends over 14 amino acids. The V gene's germline CDR1 is LNHDA and CDR2 SQIVND (reference sequence). V was shortened by 4 bases and J by 4 bases, with 14 bases between the two germline ends.

As regards this clone: The same CDR3 can be traced to other DNA sequences in this sample. J is TRBJ1-6 and V is TRBV9, with 9 bases that match TRBD1. Unmatched junction bases numbered 3, after V lost 3 bases and J lost 8 bases. The CDR3 loop spans 14 amino acids. CDR1 SGDLS and CDR2 YYNGEE come from the germline V gene. The CDR3 DNA reads as TGTGCCAGCAGCGGAGGACAGGGGTATTCACCCCTCCACTTT. Translation: CASSGGQGYSPLHF.

This clone appeared once. V gene TRBV30 combines with J gene TRBJ2-3, with D maybe TRBD2 (5 bases). The CDR3 is 15 amino acids. Germline V lookup: CDR1 GTSNPN, CDR2 SVGIG (reference sequence). The V end was cut by 0 bases, the J end by 2 bases, with 12 bases between. CDR3 in DNA: TGTGCCTGGAGTGTAGGTCAGCGGATCACAGATACGCAGTATTTT. Amino acids: CAWSVGQRITDTQYF.

CDR3 residues: CASSLAFRESYGYTF. CDR3 coding DNA: TGTGCCAGCAGCTTAGCCTTCCGGGAGAGCTATGGCTACACCTTC. The chain uses TRBV7-2 and TRBJ1-2; D is ambiguous. Germline CDR1 reads SGHTA; CDR2 reads FQGNSA. This CDR3 region has 15 residues. The V end lost 0 bases, the J end lost 4 bases, and 12 bases lay between the germline ends. Using reference TRBV7-2 and TRBJ1-2 for the parts outside the CDR3, the full variable domain is GAGVSQSPSNKVTEKGKDVELRCDPISGHTALYWYRQSLGQGLEFLIYFQGNSAPDKSGLPSDRFSAERTGGSVSTLTIQRTQQEDSAVYLCASSLAFRESYGYTFGSGTRLTVV.

This chain joins TRBV7-9 and TRBJ1-1; 10 bases fit TRBD1. Germline CDR1 SEHNR, CDR2 FQNEAQ (reference sequence). Losses at the gene ends were 0 bases for V and 1 base for J; bases not matched to a gene: 2. The CDR3 is 16 amino acids. DNA for the CDR3: TGTGCCAGCAGCTTAGCCGGGACAGGGGAGAACACTGAAGCTTTCTTT. Translated: CASSLAGTGENTEAFF.

The chain is built from TRBV5-1 and TRBJ2-1; no reliable D call. The CDR3 contains 16 residues. Germline assignment: CDR1 SGHRS and CDR2 YFSETQ. The germline V and J ends were trimmed by 8 bases and 0 bases, with 18 bases remaining between them. CDR3 sequence: CASRARPELSYNEQFF. The CDR3 nucleotides read TGCGCCAGTCGCGCCAGGCCAGAGCTCTCCTACAATGAGCAGTTCTTC.